Following are 19 T cell receptor beta chains from one sample sequenced in a study of cytomegalovirus exposure and HLA in healthy donors. Vbeta (60) and Jbeta (13) primers were used in the PCR. Produced via immunoSEQ multiplex PCR; TCRdb's table is partial and in-frame only. The data show 99,000 or so clones, about 74% seen once. The sequencing sample was made of PBMCs. The receptors come from a man in his sixties in good health and CMV-seropositive.

The J gene is TRBJ2-3, the V gene TRBV2, with D perhaps matching TRBD1 (5 bases). CDR1 is SNHLY, CDR2 FYNNEI, per germline. Trimming stripped 2 bases from V and 2 bases from J, with 11 bases between. The CDR3 runs 15 residues. DNA for the CDR3: TGTGCCAGCAGTGAACAGGGTAGGGTCACAGATACGCAGTATTTT. This translates into CASSEQGRVTDTQYF.

The chain carries TRBV7-3 and TRBJ2-7; D possibly corresponds to TRBD1 (5 bases). V was pared by 0 bases and J by 4 bases, with 7 bases between. The CDR3 length is 13 residues. Per the germline V gene, CDR1 is SGHTA and CDR2 is FQGTGA. This CDR3 is CASSLTRQYEQYF. The CDR3 DNA reads TGTGCCAGCAGCTTAACCAGACAGTACGAGCAGTACTTC.

The V and J genes are TRBV11-2 and TRBJ1-5; possible D gene TRBD1, 5 bases. Germline V gene sequence: CDR1 SGHAT, CDR2 FQNNGV. CDR3 length: 14 amino acids. V lost 5 bases, J lost 3 bases, and 11 bases lay in between. CDR3 sequence: CASSPTVNNQPQHF. The DNA of the CDR3 is TGTGCCAGCAGCCCGACAGTGAACAATCAGCCCCAGCATTTT. The full variable domain, rest sourced from reference TRBV11-2 and TRBJ1-5, is EAGVAQSPRYKIIEKRQSVAFWCNPISGHATLYWYQQILGQGPKLLIQFQNNGVVDDSQLPKDRFSAERLKGVDSTLKIQPAKLEDSAVYLCASSPTVNNQPQHFGDGTRLSIL.

The V gene is TRBV11-2, the J gene TRBJ2-2; 7 positions agree with TRBD1. CDR1 and CDR2 (germline): SGHAT, FQNNGV. The CDR3 covers 14 residues. The junction had 7 bases not matched to a gene; V was cut back by 5 bases and J by 7 bases. CDR3 protein: CASSGTGVGGELFF. The DNA for the CDR3 is TGTGCCAGCAGCGGAACAGGGGTAGGCGGGGAGCTGTTTTTT.

The V call is TRBV10-1, the J call TRBJ1-5; D call uncertain. Looked up from germline, CDR1 is WNHNN and CDR2 is SYGVQD (reference sequence). The CDR3 runs to 17 residues. V lost 0 bases to trimming and J lost 5 bases, with 17 bases between them. Here the CDR3 reads CASSESELGRRDQPQHF. CDR3 DNA: TGCGCCAGCAGTGAGTCAGAACTGGGGAGGCGAGATCAGCCCCAGCATTTT.

The chain is built from TRBV10-3 and TRBJ2-2; 11 bases are a match to TRBD2. The CDR3 loop spans 17 amino acids. J lost 0 bases, V lost 5 bases, and 5 bases had no gene match. Germline-derived CDR1 and CDR2 are ENHRY and SYGVKD. In DNA form, the CDR3 reads TGTGCCATCAGTCGTCTAGCGGGGGGTACGAACACCGGGGAGCTGTTTTTT. It codes for CAISRLAGGTNTGELFF.

The V gene is TRBV29-1, the J gene TRBJ2-5; the D gene is possibly TRBD2 (6 bases). V shed 5 bases and J shed 4 bases, with 11 bases lying between them. The germline CDR1 and CDR2 sequences are SQVTM and ANQGSEA. The CDR3 is 12 residues long. The CDR3 DNA follows: TGCAGCGTTTCCCGGGGAGGAGAGACCCAGTACTTC. It translates to CSVSRGGETQYF. Full variable domain (rest looked up from reference TRBV29-1 and TRBJ2-5): SAVISQKPSRDICQRGTSLTIQCQVDSQVTMMFWYRQQPGQSLTLIATANQGSEATYESGFVIDKFPISRPNLTFSTLTVSNMSPEDSSIYLCSVSRGGETQYFGPGTRLLVL.

The rearrangement joins TRBV10-3 to TRBJ2-3; 8 bases line up with TRBD1. With 4 bases clipped from V and 5 bases from J, the junction kept 11 bases outside the gene matches. The CDR3 is made up of 16 amino acids. The germline gives CDR1 ENHRY, CDR2 SYGVKD. The CDR3, as DNA: TGTGCCATCAGTGGAAAAGGGGTAACAGGGGGAGATACGCAGTATTTT. Translation gives CAISGKGVTGGDTQYF.

V is TRBV29-1 and J is TRBJ2-1, with D perhaps matching TRBD2 (7 bases). This CDR3 has 12 residues. V gave up 7 bases and J gave up 7 bases, with 14 bases separating them. Germline loops: CDR1 SQVTM, CDR2 ANQGSEA. The DNA for the CDR3 is TGCAGCGACGGGGGAGGGGGAAATGAGCAGTTCTTC. Protein: CSDGGGGNEQFF.

The rearrangement joins TRBV7-2 to TRBJ2-3; 11 nucleotides match TRBD2. The CDR3 is 17 amino acids. Germline V gene lookup returns CDR1 SGHTA and CDR2 FQGNSA. J gave up 4 bases and V 5 bases, and 11 bases lay outside the gene matches. The CDR3 bases are TGTGCCAGCAGCCGCCAATCTAGCGGGGGGTCTGCAGATACGCAGTATTTT. Amino acid sequence: CASSRQSSGGSADTQYF.

Only a few counts were recorded for this clone. V is TRBV10-3 and J is TRBJ2-7, with D perhaps matching TRBD1 (5 bases). Trimming removed 0 bases from V and 5 bases from J, with 5 bases in between. The CDR3 has 12 residues. CDR1 is ENHRY, CDR2 SYGVKD, per germline. The CDR3 spells CAISESTDEQYF. CDR3 nucleotides: TGTGCCATCAGTGAGTCGACAGACGAGCAGTACTTC.

The chain is built from TRBV6-1 and TRBJ2-2; TRBD1 might be the D (7 bases). Germline CDR1 MNHNS, CDR2 SASEGT. V lost 4 bases and J lost 7, with 16 bases in between. The CDR3 contains 15 residues. In DNA, the CDR3 is TGTGCCAGCAGTGCCCGACAGGGCGGGGTCGGGGAGCTGTTTTTT. Translated, it gives CASSARQGGVGELFF.

The chain has TRBV25-1 and TRBJ1-4; D is unresolved. This CDR3 is built from 13 residues. The germline CDR1 and CDR2 sequences are MGHDK and SYGVNS. V lost 3 bases to trimming and J lost 6 bases, with 8 bases between them. CDR3 bases: TGTGCCAGCAGTGACCCCTTTGATGAAAAACTGTTTTTT. Translation: CASSDPFDEKLFF.

This chain links TRBV19 with TRBJ2-3; TRBD1 aligns across 8 bases. V shed 2 bases and J 4 bases; nucleotides not matched to a gene: 5. Germline lookup yields CDR1 LNHDA and CDR2 SQIVND (reference sequence). The CDR3 has 15 residues. The CDR3 loop is CASSIQGALADTQYF. The DNA of the CDR3 is TGTGCCAGTAGTATACAGGGGGCGCTGGCAGATACGCAGTATTTT.

The V call is TRBV6-5, the J call TRBJ1-5; D is perhaps TRBD1 (5 bases). V shed 6 bases and J shed 0 bases, with 12 bases lying between them. This CDR3 has 15 residues. The germline V gene encodes CDR1 MNHEY and CDR2 SVGAGI. In nucleotides, the CDR3 is TGTGCCAGCAGCTTTGACAGAAATAGCAATCAGCCCCAGCATTTT. This codes for CASSFDRNSNQPQHF.

The sample holds a few counts of this clone. V and J are TRBV9 and TRBJ2-3, with TRBD2 matching 8 bases. Trimming cost V 3 bases and J 4 bases; bases outside gene matches: 16. Germline V gene data show CDR1 as SGDLS and CDR2 as YYNGEE. CDR3 length equals 18 residues. This chain's CDR3 is CASSDPTPGTSRADTQYF. The DNA for the CDR3 is TGTGCCAGCAGCGACCCCACTCCCGGGACTAGTCGGGCAGATACGCAGTATTTT.

The chain joins TRBV2 to TRBJ2-7; D call uncertain. Between the trimmed V and J ends, which lost 0 bases and 7 bases, there was a span of 10 bases. The CDR3 spans 13 residues. CDR1 is SNHLY and CDR2 is FYNNEI in the germline V gene. Here the CDR3 DNA reads TGTGCCAGCAGTGAAGCTTCGACGGGTGAGCAGTACTTC. It codes for CASSEASTGEQYF.

The V and J genes are TRBV19 and TRBJ2-3; TRBD2 aligns across 16 bases. Germline CDR1 LNHDA, CDR2 SQIVND (reference sequence). This CDR3 has 18 amino acids. V trimming: 5 bases; J trimming: 0 bases; junction bases outside the gene matches: 5. CDR3 region: CASSEGTSGGGSTDTQYF. CDR3 sequence (DNA): TGTGCCAGTAGTGAAGGGACTAGCGGGGGGGGGAGCACAGATACGCAGTATTTT.

The J gene is TRBJ2-7, the V gene TRBV11-3, with D perhaps matching TRBD1 (6 bases). The V gene's germline CDR1 is SGHNT and CDR2 YENEEA. Between the trimmed V and J ends, which lost 5 bases and 0 bases, there was a span of 8 bases. The CDR3 runs to 13 residues. The CDR3 region is CASSQGTSYEQYF. The CDR3 region has the DNA TGTGCCAGCAGCCAGGGGACCTCCTACGAGCAGTACTTC.